The 25 T cell receptor beta chains below come from one sample, sequenced in a study of spatial heterogeneity in lung cancer. The antigens these receptors bind are not known. Study results and limitations: Expanded alpha and beta TCR counts within tumors tracked tumor mutation counts.

Time point meaning: sample taken at primary tumor resection. One entry per CDR3 protein, called by TCRdb with MiXCR from the 5' RACE reads. This sample yields around 4,100 distinct CDR3 sequences, of which around 10% are seen a single time; roughly 27% belongs to the top ten. The source was lung tumor tissue, collected at surgery. These receptors all come from a male donor with early-stage non-small cell lung cancer.

By its share, this clonotype is medium-sized. For the CDR3, the DNA is TGTGCCATCAGTGACGTTTCGGGTTCACCCCTCCACTTT. Protein sequence: CAISDVSGSPLHF. The chain recombines TRBV10-3 with TRBJ1-6; D uncertain. V lost 3 bases, J lost 9 bases, and 9 bases lay in between. This CDR3 is 13 amino acids long. The germline V gene has CDR1 ENHRY and CDR2 SYGVKD.

This clonotype was seen more than once but under ten times. The V and J genes are TRBV5-1 and TRBJ2-1; D might be TRBD1 or TRBD2, each matching 5 bases. V was cut by 4 bases and J by 12 bases, with 20 bases left in between. In germline, CDR1 is SGHRS, CDR2 YFSETQ. The CDR3 totals 14 residues. The CDR3 reads CASSPTGTPWGQFF. The CDR3, as DNA: TGCGCCAGCAGCCCTACGGGGACCCCCTGGGGGCAGTTCTTC.

The table lists this clonotype with a few counts. J is TRBJ2-3 and V is TRBV5-5; 7 bases map to TRBD1. V lost 0 bases, J lost 2 bases, and 3 bases stayed unmatched. The CDR3 is 15 residues long. The germline gives CDR1 SGHKS, CDR2 YYEKEE (reference sequence). The CDR3 here is CASSLGDSITDTQYF. In DNA form, the CDR3 reads TGTGCCAGCAGCTTGGGGGACAGTATCACAGATACGCAGTATTTT.

This clonotype is labeled medium-sized. The V gene is TRBV5-4, the J gene TRBJ2-5; D might be TRBD2 (5 bases). Trimming left V 4 bases short and J 2 bases short, with 18 bases between. CDR1 SGHNT and CDR2 YYREEE come from the germline V gene (reference sequence). This CDR3 contains 16 residues. The CDR3 DNA reads TGTGCCAGCAGCGACCGGGTGAGCGGCCGACAAGAGACCCAGTACTTC. It translates to CASSDRVSGRQETQYF.

This clonotype is deemed medium-sized. The rearrangement uses TRBV5-1 and TRBJ2-5; no reliable D call. CDR1 and CDR2 (germline): SGHRS, YFSETQ. CDR3 length: 11 residues. V shed 4 bases and J shed 1 base, with 2 bases lying between them. The CDR3 spells CASSLQETQYF. CDR3 sequence (DNA): TGCGCCAGCAGCCTCCAAGAGACCCAGTACTTC.

This clonotype has just a few counts. The rearrangement uses TRBV28 and TRBJ1-6, with unresolved D. V was trimmed by 10 bases and J by 9 bases, leaving 19 bases between them. CDR1 and CDR2 (germline): MDHEN, SYDVKM. The CDR3 runs to 14 residues. CDR3 DNA sequence: TGTGCCACCCTCGACTCCGGGTATGGTTCACCCCTCCACTTT. It yields the protein CATLDSGYGSPLHF.

By proportion, this clonotype is medium-sized (0.01 to 0.1%). The V call is TRBV20-1, the J call TRBJ1-5; D remains ambiguous. This CDR3 is built from 12 residues. Per germline, CDR1 DFQATT and CDR2 SNEGSKA (reference sequence). Trimming stripped 6 bases from V and 0 bases from J, with 6 bases between. CDR3 loop: CSAAVSNQPQHF. As DNA, the CDR3 is TGCAGTGCCGCAGTTAGCAATCAGCCCCAGCATTTT.

This clonotype has at least ten counts. The J gene is TRBJ2-1, the V gene TRBV11-1; 15 bases fit TRBD2. This CDR3 contains 15 residues. CDR1 SGHAT and CDR2 FQDESV come from the germline V gene (reference sequence). The V segment lost 5 bases and the J segment 10 bases; nucleotides outside the gene matches: 6. The CDR3 spells CASSPGLAGGQEQFF. The CDR3 DNA follows: TGTGCCAGCAGCCCGGGACTAGCGGGAGGTCAGGAGCAGTTCTTC.

Concerning this clonotype itself: A read error is possible here, since a much larger clone lies one base away. V and J are TRBV7-9 and TRBJ1-1, with D possibly matching TRBD1 (5 bases). There are 15 residues in the CDR3. The ends were cut back, 5 bases at V and 0 bases at J, with 13 bases in the middle. The germline V gene encodes CDR1 SEHNR and CDR2 FQNEAQ (reference sequence). The CDR3 sequence: CASSRWGVMNTEAFF. In nucleotides, the CDR3 is TGTGCCAGCAGCCGATGGGGGGTCATGAACACTGAAGCTTTCTTT.

This clonotype ranks as large (0.1 to 1%). This rearrangement joins TRBV6-2 or TRBV6-3 to TRBJ2-1; 7 bases align to TRBD1. Germline values: CDR1 MNHEY, CDR2 SVGEGT. The CDR3 is 15 residues long. Trimming removed 6 bases from V and 3 bases from J; junction bases left unmatched: 8. CDR3 DNA sequence: TGTGCCAGCAGGGACACAGGGGCGGACTACAATGAGCAGTTCTTC. This codes for CASRDTGADYNEQFF.

By sample share, this clonotype is large. CDR3 in amino acids: CASSLTGQGAVNTEAFF. The CDR3 bases are TGTGCCAGCAGCTTGACGGGACAGGGGGCCGTAAACACTGAAGCTTTCTTT. This sequence joins TRBV5-6 and TRBJ1-1; 12 positions agree with TRBD1. Germline CDR1 reads SGHDT; CDR2 reads YYEEEE. This CDR3 region has 17 residues. Trimming cost V 1 base and J 2 bases; bases outside gene matches: 6.

This clonotype is classed as medium-sized. The chain has TRBV5-4 and TRBJ1-4, with D possibly TRBD1 on 6 matching bases. CDR1 SGHNT and CDR2 YYREEE come from the germline V gene (reference sequence). The CDR3 spans 15 residues. The germline V and J ends were trimmed by 4 bases and 0 bases, with 10 bases remaining between them. CDR3 amino acids: CASSGGPTTNEKLFF. DNA for the CDR3: TGTGCCAGCAGCGGGGGGCCTACAACTAATGAAAAACTGTTTTTT. Together with reference TRBV5-4 and TRBJ1-4, the CDR3 gives the full variable domain: ETGVTQSPTHLIKTRGQQVTLRCSSQSGHNTVSWYQQALGQGPQFIFQYYREEENGRGNFPPRFSGLQFPNYSSELNVNALELDDSALYLCASSGGPTTNEKLFFGSGTQLSVL.

This clonotype is classed as medium-sized. The chain has TRBV5-4 and TRBJ1-6; weak D call: TRBD1 (6 bases). The CDR3 length is 17 residues. CDR1 and CDR2 (germline): SGHNT, YYREEE (reference sequence). V was pared by 4 bases and J by 7 bases, with 21 bases between. CDR3 coding DNA: TGTGCCAGCAGCCCCTCCGGTTTGGGGGGCTGGAATTCACCCCTCCACTTT. Amino acid sequence: CASSPSGLGGWNSPLHF.

The rearrangement links TRBV5-4 to TRBJ2-3; 9 bases agree with TRBD1. CDR1 SGHNT and CDR2 YYREEE come from the germline V gene (reference sequence). The CDR3 is 14 residues long. After removal of 4 bases from V and 3 bases from J, the junction contained 3 bases not matched to a gene. The CDR3 DNA follows: TGTGCCAGCAGCAGAGGACAGGGGACAGATACGCAGTATTTT. This encodes CASSRGQGTDTQYF.

By its share, this clonotype is medium-sized (0.01 to 0.1%). The chain employs TRBV10-3 and TRBJ2-3, with D maybe TRBD1 (6 bases). The V gene lost 4 bases and the J gene lost 2 bases, with 7 bases spanning the gap. The V gene's germline CDR1 is ENHRY and CDR2 SYGVKD. The CDR3 extends over 13 amino acids. The CDR3 region is CAISGTVTDTQYF. The CDR3 nucleotides read TGTGCCATCAGTGGGACAGTCACAGATACGCAGTATTTT.

This clonotype is categorized as medium-sized. CDR3 sequence (DNA): TGTGCCAGCAGCTTAGGTAGCGGGGGTTACAATGAGCAGTTCTTC. The encoded protein is CASSLGSGGYNEQFF. This sequence joins TRBV7-9 and TRBJ2-1; 9 positions agree with TRBD2. Germline values: CDR1 SEHNR, CDR2 FQNEAQ (reference sequence). This CDR3 is 15 amino acids long. J gave up 4 bases and V 1 base, and 2 bases lay outside the gene matches. Using reference TRBV7-9 and TRBJ2-1 for the parts outside the CDR3, the full variable domain is DTGVSQNPRHKITKRGQNVTFRCDPISEHNRLYWYRQTLGQGPEFLTYFQNEAQLEKSRLLSDRFSAERPKGSFSTLEIQRTEQGDSAMYLCASSLGSGGYNEQFFGPGTRLTVL.

The V gene is TRBV15, the J gene TRBJ2-6; tentative D call: TRBD2 (6 bases). Germline CDR1 and CDR2: LNHNV and YYDKDF (reference sequence). This CDR3 spans 14 amino acids. V shed 9 bases and J shed 0 bases, with 9 bases lying between them. The CDR3 DNA is TGTGCCACTAACGGGGGCTCTGGGGCCAACGTCCTGACTTTC. Its protein is CATNGGSGANVLTF.

This clonotype qualifies as medium-sized. This rearrangement joins TRBV6-6 to TRBJ2-7; D is ambiguous. The CDR3 is 12 residues long. Trimming stripped 7 bases from V and 3 bases from J, with 10 bases between. Germline V lookup: CDR1 MNHNY, CDR2 SVGAGI (reference sequence). As DNA, the CDR3 is TGTGCCAGCACCTTTAAGAACTACGAGCAGTACTTC. This sequence encodes CASTFKNYEQYF.

By sample share, this clonotype is medium-sized. V and J are TRBV3-1 and TRBJ1-1; perhaps TRBD1 as D (5 bases). The germline V and J ends were trimmed by 4 bases and 0 bases, with 15 bases remaining between them. CDR1 is LGHDT, CDR2 YNNKEL, per germline (reference sequence). The CDR3 has 16 amino acids. CDR3 nucleotides: TGTGCCAGCAGCCCCCGAAAGACAGCCCTGAACACTGAAGCTTTCTTT. Translated: CASSPRKTALNTEAFF.

This clonotype was picked up many times. The genes are TRBV5-4 and TRBJ2-7; 7 positions match TRBD1. The V gene end was trimmed by 0 bases and the J gene end by 2 bases; junction bases not matched to a gene: 5. Germline CDR1 and CDR2: SGHNT and YYREEE (reference sequence). This CDR3 has 15 residues. The CDR3 is CASSLGGQTTYEQYF. The CDR3 DNA reads as TGTGCCAGCAGCTTGGGGGGACAGACCACCTACGAGCAGTACTTC.

This clonotype was detected ten times or more. The chain uses TRBV12-3 or TRBV12-4 and TRBJ2-3; TRBD1 matches at 9 bases. Unmatched junction bases numbered 8, after V lost 3 bases and J lost 1 base. The CDR3 loop spans 17 amino acids. The chain's CDR3 is CASSLPQGARGTDTQYF. The CDR3 DNA reads TGTGCCAGCAGTTTGCCACAGGGGGCGCGTGGCACAGATACGCAGTATTTT.

This clonotype was detected ten times or more. The chain combines TRBV20-1 with TRBJ2-7, with D possibly TRBD1 on 6 matching bases. Trimming removed 5 bases from V and 5 bases from J, with 13 bases in between. Germline V gene data show CDR1 as DFQATT and CDR2 as SNEGSKA (reference sequence). CDR3 size: 12 residues. The CDR3 region is CSAGTGPDEQYF. The CDR3 DNA reads as TGCAGTGCTGGAACAGGGCCGGACGAGCAGTACTTC.

This clonotype ranks as medium-sized (0.01 to 0.1%). The rearrangement joins TRBV6-5 to TRBJ2-3; maybe TRBD2 (5 bases). The CDR3 has 13 residues. Germline values: CDR1 MNHEY, CDR2 SVGAGI. Trimming removed 8 bases at V and 3 bases at J, with 12 bases between. This CDR3 is CASQTSGTDTQYF. CDR3 sequence (DNA): TGTGCCAGCCAAACGTCGGGAACAGATACGCAGTATTTT.

This clonotype was counted many times. This chain joins TRBV6-6 and TRBJ1-5; no clear D. Germline CDR1 is MNHNY and CDR2 is SVGAGI (reference sequence). The germline V and J ends were trimmed by 2 bases and 5 bases, with 10 bases remaining between them. The CDR3 sequence is 14 residues long. CDR3 sequence: CASSYREGDQPQHF. Written as DNA, the CDR3 is TGTGCCAGCAGTTACAGGGAAGGAGATCAGCCCCAGCATTTT.

This clonotype showed up many times. CDR3 loop: CASSIQGPNEQFF. The CDR3 region has the DNA TGTGCCAGTAGTATCCAAGGGCCCAATGAGCAGTTCTTC. This chain uses TRBV19 with TRBJ2-1; D not certain. The CDR3 has 13 residues. The V end lost 3 bases, the J end lost 6 bases, and 9 bases lay between the germline ends. Germline assignment: CDR1 LNHDA and CDR2 SQIVND (reference sequence). The whole variable domain, filled in from reference TRBV19 and TRBJ2-1, reads DGGITQSPKYLFRKEGQNVTLSCEQNLNHDAMYWYRQDPGQGLRLIYYSQIVNDFQKGDIAEGYSVSREKKESFPLTVTSAQKNPTAFYLCASSIQGPNEQFFGPGTRLTVL.